The present T cell receptor (beta chain) was sequenced within a study of blood T cells in healthy people across ages. Background on the study: With template switching, about one barcoded beta molecule was captured per two T cells.

Then a second PCR, running about 6 to 12 cycles, was carried out with a sample-barcoded 5' primer and a J-beta primer mix. MiXCR, run by TCRdb on the 5' RACE reads, gives a single entry per CDR3 protein. In the table there are fewer than 900,000 distinct CDR3 sequences, 49% of which are singletons. CDR1 and CDR2 (germline): LGHNA, YSLEER. V lost 2 bases and J lost 0; bases outside the gene matches: 10. The CDR3 extends over 18 amino acids. The receptor was isolated from a woman aged 60-70 years in good health. This chain connects TRBV4-3 to TRBJ2-4; TRBD1 matches 7 bases. Source material: blood. CDR3 sequence (DNA): TGCGCCAGCAGCCAATACCGAGGGACAGACCTAGCCAAAAACATTCAGTACTTC. Encoded protein: CASSQYRGTDLAKNIQYF.